The rows below give T cell receptor beta chains drawn from one sample of a study of metastatic and nonmetastatic thyroid tumors. TCRdb reassembled clones from the PCR reads with MiXCR. The sample consists of 37,000 or so clones, approximately 18% of them appearing once. The sequenced material came from blood. The receptor set was obtained from a male donor with papillary thyroid cancer or a benign thyroid nodule (not recorded which). Some clones in this sample may be carry-over from other donors' samples. Both conserved end residues are part of each CDR3. A D gene is named only where the DNA matches it firmly. Clone size is stated in some rows and not others, as once, few, many or a class when expanded.

>TRBJ1-4|TRBV2|.|many
CAIRIPGLVGEKLFF
TGTGCCATCCGGATACCAGGACTCGTTGGTGAAAAACTGTTTTTT
>TRBJ2-1|TRBV4-1|TRBD2|many
CASSQGLAGGFGEQFF
TGCGCCAGCAGCCAAGGGCTAGCGGGAGGATTTGGTGAGCAGTTCTTC
>TRBJ2-1|TRBV7-9|TRBD2|many
CASSYTGLAGENEQFF
TGTGCCAGCAGCTACACCGGACTAGCGGGAGAAAATGAGCAGTTCTTC
>TRBJ2-3|TRBV20-1|TRBD1|.
CSAPPGQEMYTQYF
TGCAGTGCTCCTCCGGGACAGGAAATGTATACGCAGTATTTT
>TRBJ2-5|TRBV12-3/TRBV12-4|TRBD2|many
CASSLGTSGRLETQYF
TGTGCCAGCAGTTTGGGGACTAGCGGGAGGCTGGAGACCCAGTACTTC
>TRBJ1-1|TRBV5-6|.|many
CASSLSVGGWTEAFF
TGTGCCAGCAGCTTGTCGGTGGGGGGTTGGACTGAAGCTTTCTTT
>TRBJ2-3|TRBV11-2|TRBD2|.
CASSLALGLVVPTDTQYF
TGTGCCAGCAGCTTAGCTCTGGGACTAGTGGTCCCCACAGATACGCAGTATTTT
>TRBJ2-7|TRBV20-1|TRBD1|.
CSARGLQGVQYF
TGCAGTGCTAGAGGACTCCAGGGGGTGCAGTACTTC
>TRBJ2-3|TRBV6-4|.|many
CASLGTRPDTDTQYF
TGTGCCAGCCTGGGTACTAGGCCCGACACAGATACGCAGTATTTT
>TRBJ2-5|TRBV20-1|.|many
CSASPLKETQYF
TGCAGTGCTAGCCCCCTTAAGGAGACCCAGTACTTC
>TRBJ1-1|TRBV5-1|TRBD1|many
CASSLAAGGTEAFF
TGCGCCAGCAGCTTGGCGGCAGGGGGGACTGAAGCTTTCTTT